This T cell receptor (beta chain) was retrieved from a study of T cell clonotyping in hematopoietic cell transplantation. Study results and limitations: Pathologically expanded recipient clonotypes increased progressively from day 30 to day 180 as diversity fell. Few recipient clonotypes overlapped donors; over 97% were de novo at given depth.

The CDR3 has 13 amino acids. Trimming removed 3 bases at V and 3 bases at J, with 9 bases between. Germline V gene sequence: CDR1 LGHNA, CDR2 YNFKEQ. Details on this clone: Its antigen is currently unknown.

Measured with immunoSEQ multiplex PCR; TCRdb has only the in-frame clones, and not every one. The table has about 70,000 clones, around 94% seen once. This receptor was identified in a man aged 50 to 59 in good health. Some clones in this sample may be carry-over from other donors' samples. The chain joins TRBV4-2 to TRBJ2-7; D is unresolved. Input material: peripheral blood mononuclear cells. In DNA form, the CDR3 reads TGTGCCAGCAGCCAGGAGACGGTCTACGAGCAGTACTTC. Translating it yields CASSQETVYEQYF.